This T cell receptor (beta chain) is from a study of spatial heterogeneity in lung cancer. Study overall: A strong correlation was found between TCR transcript counts in tumor regions and a T cell module score derived from matched bulk RNA-seq. Notes on the study in general: Within tumors, counts of expanded alpha and beta TCRs tracked tumor mutation counts.

This clonotype was recorded at least ten times. Its antigen is unidentified. Individual TCR cDNA molecules each bore their own unique molecular identifier. TCRdb re-derived calls from the 5' RACE reads in MiXCR, one entry per CDR3 protein. The repertoire has a few thousand distinct CDR3 sequences, approximately 15% of them found once; the top ten carry about 10%. Stated time point: sample taken at primary tumor resection. Donation came from around 77 patients with untreated early-stage non-small cell lung cancer. Unsorted tumor, nontumor lung tissue or cryopreserved PBMC supplied the whole RNA. The CDR3 spans 14 residues. Germline CDR1 SEHNR, CDR2 FQNEAQ (reference sequence). Trimming took 5 bases from V and 6 from J; bases not matched to a gene: 7.

The V gene is TRBV7-9, the J gene TRBJ1-1; 9 bases are shared with TRBD1. This receptor was obtained from a male donor with early-stage non-small cell lung cancer. The sample in question was lung tumor tissue, obtained at surgery. Written as DNA, the CDR3 is TGTGCCAGCAGCCGGGACAGGGAAAGCGCTGAAGCTTTCTTT. Amino acids: CASSRDRESAEAFF.